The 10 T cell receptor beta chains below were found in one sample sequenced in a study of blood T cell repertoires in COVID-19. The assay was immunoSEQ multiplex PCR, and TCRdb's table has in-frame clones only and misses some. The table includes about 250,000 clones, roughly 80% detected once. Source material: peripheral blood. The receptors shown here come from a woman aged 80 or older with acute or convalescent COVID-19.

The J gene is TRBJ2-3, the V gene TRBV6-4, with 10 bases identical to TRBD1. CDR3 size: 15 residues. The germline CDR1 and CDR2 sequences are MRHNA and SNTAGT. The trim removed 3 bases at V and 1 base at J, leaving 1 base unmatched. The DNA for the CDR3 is TGTGCCAGCAGTGAAGGGACAGGGGGCACAGATACGCAGTATTTT. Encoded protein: CASSEGTGGTDTQYF.

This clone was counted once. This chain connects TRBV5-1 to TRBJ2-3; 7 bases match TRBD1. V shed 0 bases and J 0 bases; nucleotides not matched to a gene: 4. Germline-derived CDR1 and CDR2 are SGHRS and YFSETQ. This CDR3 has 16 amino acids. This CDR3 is CASSLGARGSTDTQYF. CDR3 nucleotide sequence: TGCGCCAGCAGCTTGGGGGCCAGGGGGAGCACAGATACGCAGTATTTT. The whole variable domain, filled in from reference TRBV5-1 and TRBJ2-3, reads KAGVTQTPRYLIKTRGQQVTLSCSPISGHRSVSWYQQTPGQGLQFLFEYFSETQRNKGNFPGRFSGRQFSNSRSEMNVSTLELGDSALYLCASSLGARGSTDTQYFGPGTRLTVL.

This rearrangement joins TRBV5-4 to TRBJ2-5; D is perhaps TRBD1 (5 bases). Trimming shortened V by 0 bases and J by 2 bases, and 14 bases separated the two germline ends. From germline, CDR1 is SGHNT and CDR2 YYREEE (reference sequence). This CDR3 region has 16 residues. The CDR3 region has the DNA TGTGCCAGCAGCTTGGCAGGGTTTGGACCACAAGAGACCCAGTACTTC. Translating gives CASSLAGFGPQETQYF.

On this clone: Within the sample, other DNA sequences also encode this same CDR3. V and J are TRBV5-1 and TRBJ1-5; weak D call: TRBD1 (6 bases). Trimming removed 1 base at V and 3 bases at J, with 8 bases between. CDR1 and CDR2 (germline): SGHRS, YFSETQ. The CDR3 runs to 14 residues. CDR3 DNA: TGCGCCAGCAGCTTGCCAGGGGACAATCAGCCCCAGCATTTT. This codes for CASSLPGDNQPQHF.

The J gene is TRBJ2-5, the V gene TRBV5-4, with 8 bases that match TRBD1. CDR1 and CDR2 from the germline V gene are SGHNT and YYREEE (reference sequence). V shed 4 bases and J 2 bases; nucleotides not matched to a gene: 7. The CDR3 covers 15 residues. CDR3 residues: CASSVQGARQETQYF. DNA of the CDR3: TGTGCCAGCAGCGTTCAGGGGGCGAGGCAAGAGACCCAGTACTTC.

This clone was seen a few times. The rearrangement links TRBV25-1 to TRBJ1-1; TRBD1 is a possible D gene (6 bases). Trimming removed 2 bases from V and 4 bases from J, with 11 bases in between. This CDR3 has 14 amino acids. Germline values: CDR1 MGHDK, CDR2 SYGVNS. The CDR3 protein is CASSETGQFTEAFF. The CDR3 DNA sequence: TGTGCCAGCAGTGAAACAGGGCAGTTCACTGAAGCTTTCTTT.

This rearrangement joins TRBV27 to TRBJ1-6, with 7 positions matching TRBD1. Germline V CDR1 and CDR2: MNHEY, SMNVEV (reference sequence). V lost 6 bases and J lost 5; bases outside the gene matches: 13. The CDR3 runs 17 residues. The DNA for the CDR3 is TGTGCCAGCAGGGAGACAGGGTGGGGGGCCCATAATTCACCCCTCCACTTT. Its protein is CASRETGWGAHNSPLHF.

The DNA for the CDR3 is TGTGCCAGCAGCAATGGCTTGCTACAGCAAAACATTCAGTACTTC. It encodes CASSNGLLQQNIQYF. The rearrangement links TRBV5-4 to TRBJ2-4; D uncertain. This CDR3 spans 15 amino acids. Per the germline V gene, CDR1 is SGHNT and CDR2 is YYREEE (reference sequence). The V and J ends lost 4 bases and 5 bases respectively, with 16 bases between them. The entire variable domain, with the rest obtained from reference TRBV5-4 and TRBJ2-4, is as follows: ETGVTQSPTHLIKTRGQQVTLRCSSQSGHNTVSWYQQALGQGPQFIFQYYREEENGRGNFPPRFSGLQFPNYSSELNVNALELDDSALYLCASSNGLLQQNIQYFGAGTRLSVL.

The chain's CDR3 is CASSSPREGEQYF. The CDR3 DNA reads as TGTGCCAGCAGTTCCCCCAGGGAAGGCGAGCAGTACTTC. This rearrangement joins TRBV6-5 to TRBJ2-7; possible D gene TRBD1, 5 bases. Germline V gene data show CDR1 as MNHEY and CDR2 as SVGAGI. Trimming shortened V by 4 bases and J by 6 bases, and 13 bases separated the two germline ends. The CDR3 is 13 residues long.

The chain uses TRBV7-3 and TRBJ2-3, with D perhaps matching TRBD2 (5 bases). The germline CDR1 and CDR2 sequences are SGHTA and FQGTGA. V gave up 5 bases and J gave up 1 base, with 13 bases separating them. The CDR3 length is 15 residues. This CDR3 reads CASSQSGGRTDTQYF. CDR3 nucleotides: TGTGCCAGCAGCCAAAGCGGAGGTCGCACAGATACGCAGTATTTT.